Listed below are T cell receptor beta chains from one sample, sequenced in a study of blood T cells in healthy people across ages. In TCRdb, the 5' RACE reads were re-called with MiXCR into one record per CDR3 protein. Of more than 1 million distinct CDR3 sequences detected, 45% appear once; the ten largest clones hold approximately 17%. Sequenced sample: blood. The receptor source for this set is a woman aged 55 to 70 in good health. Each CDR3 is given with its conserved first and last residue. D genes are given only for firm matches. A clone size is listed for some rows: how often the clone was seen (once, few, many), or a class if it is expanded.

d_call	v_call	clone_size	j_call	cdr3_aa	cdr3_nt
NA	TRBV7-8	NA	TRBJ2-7	CASSRMLTEYEQYF	TGTGCCAGCAGCCGTATGCTGACAGAGTACGAGCAGTACTTC
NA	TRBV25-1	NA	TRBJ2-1	CASSEIGWEETQFF	TGTGCCAGCAGTGAAATTGGGTGGGAAGAGACCCAGTTCTTC
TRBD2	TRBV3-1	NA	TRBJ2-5	CASSKVRAGLETQYF	TGTGCCAGCAGCAAGGTTAGAGCGGGATTGGAGACCCAGTACTTC
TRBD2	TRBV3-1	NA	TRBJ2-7	CASGLANYEQYF	TGTGCCAGCGGACTAGCGAATTACGAGCAGTACTTC
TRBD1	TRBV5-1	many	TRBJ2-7	CASSLQQGAYEQYF	TGCGCCAGCAGCCTGCAACAGGGGGCCTACGAGCAGTACTTC
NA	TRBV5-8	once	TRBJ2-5	CASSFPYF	TGTGCCAGCAGCTTTCCGTACTTC
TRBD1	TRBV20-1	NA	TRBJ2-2	CSARQGNAGELFF	TGCAGTGCCAGACAGGGGAATGCCGGGGAGCTGTTTTTT
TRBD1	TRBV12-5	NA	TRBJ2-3	CASAKDRITDTQYF	TGTGCTAGTGCCAAGGACAGGATAACAGATACGCAGTATTTT
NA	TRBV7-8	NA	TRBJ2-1	CASSSAGTTQFF	TGTGCCAGCAGCTCAGCAGGAACAACGCAGTTCTTC
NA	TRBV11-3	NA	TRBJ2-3	CASSLGVGTPTVPDTQYF	TGTGCCAGCAGCTTAGGGGTGGGGACCCCGACCGTCCCAGATACGCAGTATTTT
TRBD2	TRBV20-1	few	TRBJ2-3	CSAFLGLAGDTQYF	TGCAGTGCTTTCTTGGGACTAGCGGGAGATACGCAGTATTTT
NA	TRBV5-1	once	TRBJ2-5	CASSLEAGETQYF	TGCGCCAGCAGCTTGGAGGCAGGAGAGACCCAGTACTTC
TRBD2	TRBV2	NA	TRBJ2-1	CASQGDLAGYGNEQFF	TGTGCCAGCCAGGGTGACCTAGCGGGATATGGGAATGAGCAGTTCTTC
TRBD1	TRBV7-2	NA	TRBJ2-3	CASSSRGGQGAAHTQYF	TGTGCCAGCAGCTCTAGGGGGGGACAGGGGGCGGCACATACGCAGTATTTT
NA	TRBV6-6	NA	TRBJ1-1	CASSYDKTEAFF	TGTGCCAGCAGTTACGACAAAACTGAAGCTTTCTTT
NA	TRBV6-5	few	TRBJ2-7	CASSYQVGGSSYEQYF	TGTGCCAGCAGTTACCAGGTAGGGGGGAGCTCCTACGAGCAGTACTTC
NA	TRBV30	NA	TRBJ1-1	CVWSVGGYEAFF	TGTGTCTGGAGTGTAGGGGGGTATGAAGCTTTCTTT
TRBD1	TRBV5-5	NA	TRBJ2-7	CASSGSTGVYEQYF	TGTGCCAGCAGCGGATCGACAGGGGTCTACGAGCAGTACTTC
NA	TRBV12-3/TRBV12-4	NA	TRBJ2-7	CASSLNLAGSSYEQYF	TGTGCCAGCAGTTTAAATCTGGCGGGGAGCTCCTACGAGCAGTACTTC
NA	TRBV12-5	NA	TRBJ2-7	CASGLIGPEQYF	TGTGCTAGTGGTTTAATAGGGCCCGAGCAGTACTTC
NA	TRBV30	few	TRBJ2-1	CAWSARGVEQFF	TGTGCCTGGAGCGCCCGAGGGGTAGAGCAGTTCTTC
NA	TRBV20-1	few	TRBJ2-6	CSARPTGSGANVLTF	TGCAGTGCTAGGCCAACTGGCTCTGGGGCCAACGTCCTGACTTTC
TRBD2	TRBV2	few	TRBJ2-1	CASTDPTSGSIFSEQFF	TGTGCCAGCACCGACCCGACTAGCGGGAGTATCTTTTCTGAGCAGTTCTTC
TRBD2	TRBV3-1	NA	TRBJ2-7	CASSQVASGPWEQYF	TGTGCCAGCAGCCAAGTGGCTAGCGGGCCTTGGGAGCAGTACTTC
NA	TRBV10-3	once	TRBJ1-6	CAVSRGENSPLHF	TGTGCCGTCTCAAGAGGCGAAAATTCACCCCTCCACTTT
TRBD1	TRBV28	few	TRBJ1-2	CASRLTRTGTLYGYTF	TGTGCCAGCAGATTAACCAGGACAGGGACTCTCTATGGCTACACCTTC
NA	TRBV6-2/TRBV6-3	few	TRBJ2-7	CASAGAGIYEQYF	TGTGCCAGCGCCGGGGCAGGGATCTACGAGCAGTACTTC
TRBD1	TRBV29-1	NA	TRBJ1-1	CSVDRTGETEAFF	TGCAGCGTTGATCGCACAGGGGAAACTGAAGCTTTCTTT
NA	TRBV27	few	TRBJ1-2	CASRRHTGNYGYTF	TGTGCCAGCAGGCGACACACGGGAAACTATGGCTACACCTTC
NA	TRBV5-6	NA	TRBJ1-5	CASSLGGIGGQPQHF	TGTGCCAGCAGCTTGGGTGGAATCGGAGGTCAGCCCCAGCATTTT
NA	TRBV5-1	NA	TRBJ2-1	CASSLALMDRQFF	TGCGCCAGCAGCTTGGCCCTTATGGATAGGCAGTTCTTC
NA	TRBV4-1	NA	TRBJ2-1	CASSQEPPMPEWNEQFF	TGCGCCAGCAGCCAAGAGCCCCCTATGCCGGAGTGGAATGAGCAGTTCTTC
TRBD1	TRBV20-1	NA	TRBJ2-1	CSAKGQGVNEQFF	TGCAGTGCCAAGGGACAGGGGGTTAATGAGCAGTTCTTC
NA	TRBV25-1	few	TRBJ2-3	CASRTTTDTQYF	TGTGCCAGCAGGACCACCACAGATACGCAGTATTTT
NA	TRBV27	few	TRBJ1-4	CASSFSTGPLTNEKLFF	TGTGCCAGCAGTTTTTCGACAGGACCTCTAACTAATGAAAAACTGTTTTTT
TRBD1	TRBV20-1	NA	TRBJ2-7	CSARAPGGEQYF	TGCAGTGCTAGAGCGCCAGGGGGCGAGCAGTACTTC
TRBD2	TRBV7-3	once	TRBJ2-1	CASSGIAGAYNEQFF	TGTGCCAGCAGCGGGATAGCGGGAGCCTACAATGAGCAGTTCTTC
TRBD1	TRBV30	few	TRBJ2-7	CAYEARTGNPYEQYF	TGTGCCTACGAAGCCCGGACAGGGAATCCCTACGAGCAGTACTTC
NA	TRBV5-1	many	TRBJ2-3	CASRLAGARVDTQYF	TGCGCCAGCAGATTGGCAGGGGCCCGCGTAGATACGCAGTATTTT
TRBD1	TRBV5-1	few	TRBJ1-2	CASSAQGLGVEGYTF	TGCGCCAGCAGCGCACAGGGGCTGGGAGTAGAGGGCTACACCTTC
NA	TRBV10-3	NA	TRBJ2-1	CAMGYPGDERFF	TGTGCCATGGGGTACCCAGGGGATGAGCGGTTCTTC
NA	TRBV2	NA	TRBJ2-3	CASSETVGGDTQYF	TGTGCCAGCAGTGAAACAGTAGGTGGGGATACGCAGTATTTT
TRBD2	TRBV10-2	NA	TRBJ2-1	CASSDRTSAYNEQFF	TGCGCCAGCAGTGATCGGACTAGCGCCTACAATGAGCAGTTCTTC
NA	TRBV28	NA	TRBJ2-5	CASSWMAETQYF	TGTGCCAGCAGTTGGATGGCGGAGACCCAGTACTTC